This TCR beta chain was captured by sequencing in a study of T-cell memory formation after mild COVID-19. Study context: TCR clusters largely stayed donor specific. Whole-study findings and limits: Detection of some responders pre-infection suggested pre-existing cross-reactive memory T cells participated. Nothing confirmed that second-wave clones peaking on day 37 were specific for SARS-CoV-2.

Note on this clonotype: Its specificity is unknown.

The germline V gene encodes CDR1 SNHLY and CDR2 FYNNEI. This CDR3 comprises 13 residues. Trimming cost V 6 bases and J 5 bases, with 13 bases left between them. One entry per CDR3 protein, called by TCRdb with MiXCR from the 5' RACE reads. The sample carries hundreds of thousands of distinct CDR3 sequences, approximately 29% recorded once. The rearrangement uses TRBV2 and TRBJ1-2; perhaps TRBD1 as D (6 bases). The TCR comes from an adult woman who had mild COVID-19 (a few samples of this study predate the infection). Cell type and time point are not known. The sequencing input was PBMCs or a T cell subset sorted from them (not recorded which). In DNA form, the CDR3 reads TGTGCCAGCAGGGAGACAGGAGGGTATGGCTACACCTTC. Its translation: CASRETGGYGYTF.